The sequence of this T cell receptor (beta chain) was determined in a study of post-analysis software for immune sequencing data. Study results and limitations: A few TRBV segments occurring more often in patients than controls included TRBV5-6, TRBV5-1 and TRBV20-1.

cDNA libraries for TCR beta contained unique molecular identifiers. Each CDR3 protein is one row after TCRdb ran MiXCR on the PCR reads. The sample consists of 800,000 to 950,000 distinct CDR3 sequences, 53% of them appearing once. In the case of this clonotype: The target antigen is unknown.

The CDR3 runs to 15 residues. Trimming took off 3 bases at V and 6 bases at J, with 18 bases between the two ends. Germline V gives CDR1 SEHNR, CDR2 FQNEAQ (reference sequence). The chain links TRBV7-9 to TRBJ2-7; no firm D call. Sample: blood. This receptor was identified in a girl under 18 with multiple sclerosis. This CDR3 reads CASSLEKGPVGEQYF. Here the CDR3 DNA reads TGTGCCAGCAGCTTGGAAAAAGGCCCGGTCGGCGAGCAGTACTTC.